This entry concerns a single TCR beta chain. Its specific antigen is unknown. Base qualities are not provided; no much larger clone lies one nucleotide away. The time point label, as the study defines it: baseline before first vaccination. Vaccinee samples were obtained from the UK trials COV001 and COV002, which included a single-blind randomized controlled phase 2/3 trial of AZD1222 (ChAdOx1 nCoV-19) in healthy adults. For TCRbeta chain sequencing, PBMC samples were collected from trial participants at day 0 and at day 28 after the second dose. The CDR3 regions of human TCRbeta chains were analyzed by immunosequencing. Under the source paper's analysis protocol: TCRs in the repertoires were matched against a reference library of SARS-CoV-2-specific TCRs that had been generated with the MIRA antigen-specificity platform. Breadth was defined as the fraction of unique TCRs that were SARS-CoV-2-associated. Depth was defined as the fraction of total T cells that were SARS-CoV-2-associated. Each spike-specific TCR was assigned to its reactive spike region and to a CD4 or CD8 class using the MIRA data. Log10-transformed breadth and depth values were compared by one-way ANOVA with Sidak's multiple comparisons tests. Sourced from immuneACCESS, this table was stored by TCRdb with only in-frame sequences that have V and J called. A share of the clones is absent; for the studies checked, an unresolved V gene accounts for under half, and the remainder has no known explanation. V and J calls plus clone size are reproduced from that table; the DNA served to infer D and trimming. The sample yields about 140,000 clones; around 89% were counted once. The ten top clones hold approximately 3.1% of the sample.

The sample belongs to a study of T cell responses to AZD1222 COVID-19 vaccine (TCRdb year 2021). About the study as a whole: AZD1222 recipients given second doses at about 4 weeks or at about 12 weeks were pooled, since spike-specific TCR depth and breadth were not found to differ between the two schedules. Trial participants were enrolled by age into 18-55, 56-69 and 70-plus year subgroups, with about 150, 28 and 57 TCR-sequenced participants respectively. TCR sequencing covered roughly 230 trial participants: 200 to 210 given two doses of AZD1222 and around 26 given two doses of MenACWY control vaccine. Overall results and qualifications from the work: Reportedly, almost half of the unique spike-specific TCRs recognized epitopes lying outside the regions that are mutated in the B.1.351 and B.1.1.7 variants. The vaccine-associated CD4 TCRs covered the entire spike protein, and the dominant responses fell in regions 160-218 and 743-854. Most participants were white British and females outnumbered males, and the authors suggested that clonal diversity may have been underestimated. Because no samples from the day 14 peak response were available, repertoires could be characterized only after the peak T cell response. A significant rise in spike-specific TCR breadth and depth was observed after two AZD1222 doses relative to day 0 and relative to MenACWY recipients. Conclusions about previously exposed vaccinees are limited because only a handful of AZD1222 recipients were SARS-CoV-2 seropositive at baseline. In the small 56-69-year group, the increase in depth fell short of significance, most likely because of low power.

According to the germline V gene, CDR1 reads SGHVS and CDR2 reads FQNEAQ. Trimmed from V: 5 bases; trimmed from J: 7 bases; junction bases lacking a gene match: 5. CDR3 length: 14 amino acids, cysteine to phenylalanine. Only the CDR3 DNA is retained, 42 bases long and in frame from the first base. The sequencing used peripheral blood, collected on day 0 of AZD1222 vaccination. The chain couples TRBV7-8 to TRBJ1-6; 7 junctional bases match TRBD1. This receptor was identified in an adult in good health. The nucleotide sequence is given as TGTGCCAGCAGCGCCACAGGGGCGAATTCACCCCTCCACTTT. Its product reads: CASSATGANSPLHF. Beyond the CDR3, the reference TRBV7-8 and TRBJ1-6 genes provide the residues; the full variable domain reads: GAGVSQSPRYKVAKRGQDVALRCDPISGHVSLFWYQQALGQGPEFLTYFQNEAQLDKSGLPSDRFFAERPEGSVSTLKIQRTQQEDSAVYLCASSATGANSPLHFGNGTRLTVT.